A single T cell receptor (beta chain) is shown here with its context. What it binds is unknown. With V trimmed by 4 bases and J by 2 bases, 7 bases remained unmatched. Germline CDR1 reads SGHRS; CDR2 reads YFSETQ. There are 15 residues in the CDR3. This specimen belongs to a study of T cells after yellow fever vaccination. Conversion of TCR transcripts into cDNA relied on 5'RACE template switching, which added a universal primer site and UMIs. TCRdb processed the 5' RACE reads anew with MiXCR; each CDR3 protein has one entry. The table includes fewer than 450,000 distinct CDR3 sequences, less than 9.5% detected once. Study results and caveats: Subsequent booster samples again held most clones from primary vaccination (less than 98% CD4, 85% to 90% CD8).

This receptor was obtained from a young man who received the YFV17D yellow fever vaccine. The sample in question was PBMCs, obtained around 45 days after the first yellow fever vaccination. The chain employs TRBV5-1 and TRBJ2-5, with 8 bases aligning to TRBD2. The CDR3 here is CASSRLARSQETQYF. The CDR3 nucleotides read TGCGCCAGCAGCCGACTAGCGCGATCACAAGAGACCCAGTACTTC. Drawing the rest from reference TRBV5-1 and TRBJ2-5, the complete variable domain is KAGVTQTPRYLIKTRGQQVTLSCSPISGHRSVSWYQQTPGQGLQFLFEYFSETQRNKGNFPGRFSGRQFSNSRSEMNVSTLELGDSALYLCASSRLARSQETQYFGPGTRLLVL.